The following is a T cell receptor beta chain sequence with its context. This sample is part of a study of shared clonotypes between healthy human individuals. Looking at the study overall: The composition of the donors was a couple of women and a few men aged 18 to 49.

The naive CD8 population came from CD45RO-negative cells selected for CCR7, without terminally differentiated effector memory CD45RA+ cells. Every one of the donors was a Caucasian adult that lived in Nashville, Tennessee. Using around 200 ng DNA, tens of thousands of T cell genomes, the sorted-subset replicate PCRs were run. Here immunoSEQ multiplex PCR was the method, and the copy in TCRdb shows in-frame clones only, minus some. The sample records around 2.1 million clones, 85% to 95% being singletons. This CDR3 is 14 amino acids long. Deletions cut 4 bases from V and 0 bases from J, with 11 bases between. CDR1 and CDR2 from the germline V gene are SGHTS and YDEGEE.

The receptor was derived from a man aged 18 to 30 in good health. Some clones in this sample may be carry-over from other donors' samples. The V call is TRBV5-8, the J call TRBJ2-7, with D possibly matching TRBD1 (6 bases). Specimen: naive CD8+ T cells from PBMCs. This CDR3 is CASSLWDTSYEQYF. In nucleotides, the CDR3 is TGTGCCAGCAGCCTCTGGGACACCTCCTACGAGCAGTACTTC.